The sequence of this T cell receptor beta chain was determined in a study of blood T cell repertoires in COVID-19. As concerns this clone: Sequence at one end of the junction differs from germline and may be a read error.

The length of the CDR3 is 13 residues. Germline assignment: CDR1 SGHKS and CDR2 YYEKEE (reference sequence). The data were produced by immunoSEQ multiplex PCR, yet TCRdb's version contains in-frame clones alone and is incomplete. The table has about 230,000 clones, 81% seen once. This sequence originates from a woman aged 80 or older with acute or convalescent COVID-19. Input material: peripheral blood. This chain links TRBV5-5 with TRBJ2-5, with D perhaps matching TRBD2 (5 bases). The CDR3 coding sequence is TGTGCCACCAGCAGGCCGGGGCAAGAGACCCAGTACTTC. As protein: CATSRPGQETQYF.